This T cell receptor beta chain appears in the sequencing data of a study of blood T cell repertoires in COVID-19. Overall study context: Sources were T cells, B-cell-depleted T cells, or PBMCs; the material itself was cDNA or gDNA.

Germline values: CDR1 ENHRY, CDR2 SYGVKD. This CDR3 comprises 13 residues. The ends lost 5 bases at V and 0 bases at J; junction bases unmatched: 1. Clones were sequenced by immunoSEQ multiplex PCR, and TCRdb holds only the in-frame ones, with some missing. The sample lists about 89,000 clones, about 77% occurring once. The sample comprised peripheral blood. This TCR was sampled from a man in his 70s with COVID-19, enrolled during active disease. The chain couples TRBV10-3 to TRBJ2-7, with 7 bases lining up with TRBD2. The DNA for the CDR3 is TGTGCCATCAGTAGGGACTACTCCTACGAGCAGTACTTC. Translated, it gives CAISRDYSYEQYF.